These 23 T cell receptor beta chains were all obtained from the same sample, sequenced in a study of CD8+CD57+ T cells in acquired aplastic anemia. Investigators profiled TCR beta VDJ and CDR3 from genomic DNA template. TCRdb passed the reads through MiXCR, listing each CDR3 protein once. The table includes under 350,000 distinct CDR3 sequences, around 60% detected once. Sequenced material: sorted CD4+, CD8+, or CD8+CD57+ T cells (not recorded which) from PBMCs. These receptors were obtained from a human donor with severe aplastic anemia or a healthy control (not recorded which).

This clonotype was found a few times. The chain employs TRBV9 and TRBJ1-1, with a tentative D call TRBD1 (6 bases). This CDR3 has 16 residues. The V gene's germline CDR1 is SGDLS and CDR2 YYNGEE. V lost 2 bases and J lost 2, with 16 bases in between. The CDR3 DNA reads TGTGCCAGCAGCGTGGGTGGTGGGGGCCTAAACACTGAAGCTTTCTTT. It encodes CASSVGGGGLNTEAFF.

This clonotype was seen a few times. The chain combines TRBV7-9 with TRBJ2-3; D is ambiguous. The CDR3 totals 14 residues. Trimming pared 3 bases from V and 1 base from J, leaving 8 bases between. The germline V gene has CDR1 SEHNR and CDR2 FQNEAQ (reference sequence). CDR3: CASSFLPGTDTQYF. CDR3 coding DNA: TGTGCCAGCAGCTTTTTGCCAGGCACAGATACGCAGTATTTT.

The chain uses TRBV6-5 and TRBJ1-5; D gene ambiguous. CDR3 length equals 14 residues. The V and J ends lost 5 bases and 0 bases respectively, with 8 bases between them. The germline V gene has CDR1 MNHEY and CDR2 SVGAGI. CDR3 sequence: CASSDYSSNQPQHF. The CDR3 DNA sequence: TGTGCCAGCAGTGACTACAGTAGCAATCAGCCCCAGCATTTT.

The DNA for the CDR3 is TGTGCCAGCAGCCTGTCCGGGACTACAATAATCTACGAGCAGTACTTC. Translated, it gives CASSLSGTTIIYEQYF. This sequence joins TRBV7-6 and TRBJ2-7; TRBD2 aligns across 7 bases. The CDR3 length is 16 residues. With V trimmed by 5 bases and J by 3 bases, 13 bases remained unmatched. CDR1 is SGHVS, CDR2 FNYEAQ, per germline.

This clonotype was observed a handful of times. This rearrangement joins TRBV20-1 to TRBJ1-6; D might be TRBD1 (5 bases). The CDR3 runs to 15 residues. The germline V and J ends were trimmed by 1 base and 8 bases, with 15 bases remaining between them. Germline V gene data show CDR1 as DFQATT and CDR2 as SNEGSKA (reference sequence). This CDR3 reads CSARVGAQGYSPLHF. The CDR3 coding sequence is TGCAGTGCTAGAGTAGGGGCGCAGGGATATTCACCCCTCCACTTT.

This clonotype came up many times. V gene TRBV6-1 combines with J gene TRBJ1-2, with D possibly TRBD1 on 5 matching bases. CDR3 length equals 14 residues. Germline V gene lookup returns CDR1 MNHNS and CDR2 SASEGT. V gave up 3 bases and J gave up 8 bases, with 16 bases separating them. The CDR3 DNA follows: TGTGCCAGCAGTGACCCCCTCGTAGGGGTAGGCTACACCTTC. Translated, it gives CASSDPLVGVGYTF.

The V and J genes are TRBV7-2 and TRBJ1-2, with D perhaps matching TRBD1 (6 bases). The CDR3 spans 13 residues. Germline V CDR1 and CDR2: SGHTA, FQGNSA. V dropped 5 bases and J dropped 4 bases, with 11 bases sitting between them. In DNA, the CDR3 is TGTGCCAGCAGCCGGACAGCTTCCTATGGCTACACCTTC. Its translation: CASSRTASYGYTF.

The rearrangement links TRBV2 to TRBJ2-1, with D uncertain. This CDR3 has 13 amino acids. V was shortened by 7 bases and J by 6 bases, with 13 bases between the two germline ends. Germline V gene data show CDR1 as SNHLY and CDR2 as FYNNEI. The CDR3 region has the DNA TGTGCCAGCACCCTCGGTCCTGGCAATGAGCAGTTCTTC. Translated, it gives CASTLGPGNEQFF.

This clonotype was seen ten or more times. One end of the junction fails to match germline, which may point to a read error. The chain uses TRBV20-1 and TRBJ1-2; the D gene is possibly TRBD1 (6 bases). The CDR3 has 15 residues. Germline CDR1 is DFQATT and CDR2 is SNEGSKA (reference sequence). Here the CDR3 DNA reads TGCAGTGCCTACCCCCGGCGGGGGCCCAGCTATGGCCACACCTTC. Residues: CSAYPRRGPSYGHTF.

The chain joins TRBV10-3 to TRBJ2-2; 8 nucleotides line up with TRBD1. The CDR3 contains 15 residues. With V trimmed by 10 bases and J by 4 bases, 11 bases remained unmatched. The germline V gene has CDR1 ENHRY and CDR2 SYGVKD. In nucleotides, the CDR3 is TGTGCCACTACGGACAGGGCCACTACCACCGGGGAGCTGTTTTTT. Translating gives CATTDRATTTGELFF.

As to this clonotype: An end of the junction differs from the germline gene, which may be a read error. The J gene is TRBJ1-2, the V gene TRBV6-1; D remains ambiguous. The CDR3 loop spans 12 amino acids. Germline CDR1 MNHNS, CDR2 SASEGT. CDR3 coding DNA: TGTGCCAGCATGGAGGGCAACTATGGCTGCACCTTC. Residues: CASMEGNYGCTF.

Many counts were recorded for this clonotype. The gene calls are TRBV7-9 and TRBJ2-1; possibly TRBD1 for D (6 bases). Germline loops: CDR1 SEHNR, CDR2 FQNEAQ (reference sequence). The ends were cut back, 5 bases at V and 0 bases at J, with 8 bases in the middle. The length of the CDR3 is 14 residues. CDR3 sequence (DNA): TGTGCCAGCAGCAGGGGGAGCTCCTACAATGAGCAGTTCTTC. Protein product: CASSRGSSYNEQFF.

As concerns this clonotype: This clone may be a read error of a much larger clone one base away. The chain is built from TRBV9 and TRBJ2-1, with a possible D match to TRBD1 (5 bases). The CDR3 extends over 16 amino acids. Germline loops: CDR1 SGDLS, CDR2 YYNGEE. The CDR3 coding sequence is TGTGCCAGCAGCCAAGGTCTACAGGCCTTCAACAATGATCAGTTCTTC. Amino acid sequence: CASSQGLQAFNNDQFF.

Concerning this clonotype: Lacking the conserved final phenylalanine or tryptophan, this CDR3 likely reflects a read error. The chain joins TRBV7-2 to TRBJ2-7; D may be TRBD1 (6 bases). V was clipped by 6 bases and J by 5 bases, with 14 bases between them. CDR3 length equals 13 residues. Germline CDR1 reads SGHTA; CDR2 reads FQGNSA. The CDR3, as DNA: TGTGCCAGCAGGTCACGAGGGGGTCACGAGCAGTACCTC. Translated: CASRSRGGHEQYL.

This clonotype was counted many times. The chain has TRBV5-6 and TRBJ1-4; D is unclear. The V and J ends lost 0 bases and 7 bases respectively, with 16 bases between them. CDR1 and CDR2 (germline): SGHDT, YYEEEE. The CDR3 is 16 amino acids. The CDR3 DNA follows: TGTGCCAGCAGCTTGGTTGGGTACAGTAGTACTGAAAAACTGTTTTTT. This encodes CASSLVGYSSTEKLFF.

For the CDR3, the DNA is TGCAGTGCTAGCGACATTGGGGGAGGACAGCCTGTCGAGCGACTGTTTTTT. Protein sequence: CSASDIGGGQPVERLFF. The chain uses TRBV20-1 and TRBJ1-4; perhaps TRBD1 as D (6 bases). The V and J ends lost 3 bases and 13 bases respectively, with 30 bases between them. The germline CDR1 and CDR2 sequences are DFQATT and SNEGSKA (reference sequence). The CDR3 has 17 residues.

The chain is built from TRBV19 and TRBJ2-1; 9 bases line up with TRBD1. The last part of the DNA fits TRBJ2-5 better; the J call may be wrong. CDR1 and CDR2 from the germline V gene are LNHDA and SQIVND (reference sequence). CDR3 length: 17 residues. The CDR3 loop reads CASSIDPTGGATKTQYF. For the CDR3, the DNA is TGTGCCAGTAGTATAGATCCCACAGGGGGCGCGACAAAGACCCAGTACTTC.

This clonotype was observed at least ten times. The V and J genes are TRBV5-1 and TRBJ2-7; unclear D gene. The V and J ends lost 4 bases and 0 bases respectively, with 26 bases between them. Germline CDR1 and CDR2: SGHRS and YFSETQ. This CDR3 has 19 amino acids. In DNA, the CDR3 is TGCGCCAGCAGCCTCAACGTCGGTGCGGCTAGACTCAGCTCCTACGAGCAGTACTTC. Residues: CASSLNVGAARLSSYEQYF. The full variable domain, its missing parts supplied by reference TRBV5-1 and TRBJ2-7, is KAGVTQTPRYLIKTRGQQVTLSCSPISGHRSVSWYQQTPGQGLQFLFEYFSETQRNKGNFPGRFSGRQFSNSRSEMNVSTLELGDSALYLCASSLNVGAARLSSYEQYFGPGTRLTVT.

The V call is TRBV5-4, the J call TRBJ2-3; 7 bases are shared with TRBD2. The germline gives CDR1 SGHNT, CDR2 YYREEE (reference sequence). The CDR3 runs 12 residues. Trimming cost V 3 bases and J 9 bases; bases outside gene matches: 4. The CDR3, as DNA: TGTGCCAGCAGCTCCCTGCGGGGGACGCAGTATTTT. It specifies CASSSLRGTQYF. Based on the CDR3 plus reference TRBV5-4 and TRBJ2-3, the full variable domain is ETGVTQSPTHLIKTRGQQVTLRCSSQSGHNTVSWYQQALGQGPQFIFQYYREEENGRGNFPPRFSGLQFPNYSSELNVNALELDDSALYLCASSSLRGTQYFGPGTRLTVL.

In this sample, this clonotype turned up once. The chain is built from TRBV7-2 and TRBJ2-5; 10 positions match TRBD2. J lost 4 bases, V lost 1 base, and 12 bases had no gene match. Germline values: CDR1 SGHTA, CDR2 FQGNSA. The CDR3 is 18 residues long. The CDR3 DNA reads as TGTGCCAGCAGCTTAGGTCGTCCACTAGCGGGGTTATCAGAGACCCAGTACTTC. This gives the protein CASSLGRPLAGLSETQYF.

This clonotype was seen many times. V is TRBV7-6 and J is TRBJ1-4; 9 bases are shared with TRBD1. The CDR3 has 15 amino acids. The V segment lost 7 bases and the J segment 8 bases; nucleotides outside the gene matches: 11. The germline CDR1 and CDR2 sequences are SGHVS and FNYEAQ. The CDR3 sequence: CASTLPGQGGEKLFF. For the CDR3, the DNA is TGTGCCAGCACTCTTCCGGGACAGGGTGGCGAAAAACTGTTTTTT.

This clonotype came up many times. The chain links TRBV7-9 to TRBJ1-2, with D hard to call. From germline, CDR1 is SEHNR and CDR2 FQNEAQ (reference sequence). The CDR3 length is 16 residues. V was cut by 5 bases and J by 3 bases, with 19 bases left in between. The DNA for the CDR3 is TGTGCCAGCAGCCAACAAGCGGGAACTTCTGACTATGGCTACACCTTC. Translated, it gives CASSQQAGTSDYGYTF.

At least ten counts were recorded for this clonotype. The chain recombines TRBV11-3 with TRBJ2-1; D remains unclear. This CDR3 comprises 12 residues. V was shortened by 3 bases and J by 5 bases, with 5 bases between the two germline ends. Germline values: CDR1 SGHNT, CDR2 YENEEA. CDR3 in amino acids: CASSFSDNEQFF. CDR3 nucleotides: TGTGCCAGCAGCTTTTCAGACAATGAGCAGTTCTTC.